The present TCR beta chain was sequenced within a study of blood T cell repertoires in COVID-19. The wider study: Sources were T cells, B-cell-depleted T cells, or PBMCs; the material itself was cDNA or gDNA.

Per the authors' pipeline: Amplification from reference gene primers served as the basis for estimated nucleated cell counts. Clones were sequenced by immunoSEQ multiplex PCR, and TCRdb holds only the in-frame ones, with some missing. That table furnishes V, J and clone size, whereas the DNA furnished D and trimming. The table has about 200,000 clones, about 90% seen once. All enrollees were about 18 to 89 years old and from some 24 US areas. Membership in each cohort depended on participant-reported clinical history. V lost 2 bases and J 2 bases, leaving 9 bases between the germline ends. The CDR3 has 14 amino acids. The germline CDR1 and CDR2 sequences are SGHDN and FVKESK.

The clonotype originates from a woman aged 25 to 45 with acute COVID-19. V and J are TRBV14 and TRBJ1-2, with unresolved D. Sequenced: PBMCs or T cells enriched from blood (not recorded which). DNA for the CDR3: TGTGCCAGCAGCCAATGGGGAGGGAACTATGGCTACACCTTC. Translated, it gives CASSQWGGNYGYTF.